Listed below are T cell receptor beta chains from one sample, sequenced in a study of shared clonotypes between healthy human individuals. The table came from immunoSEQ multiplex PCR; TCRdb's copy has only in-frame clones and leaves some out. The data contain roughly 640,000 clones, about 74% of them singletons. The material sequenced was memory CD4+ T cells sorted from blood. These TCRs come from a woman in her twenties or thirties in good health. CDR3s leave out the opening cysteine and the closing phenylalanine or tryptophan. The D gene is left open where the match is weak.

len: 12
d_gene: NA
v_gene: TRBV6-1
j_gene: TRBJ2-7
CDR3aa: ASSRLETSYEQY

len: 13
d_gene: TRBD1
v_gene: TRBV28
j_gene: TRBJ1-2
CDR3aa: ASRPTGGAGYGYT

len: 12
d_gene: NA
v_gene: TRBV5-1
j_gene: TRBJ2-7
CDR3aa: ASSSGQLLYEQY

len: 12
d_gene: NA
v_gene: TRBV28
j_gene: TRBJ2-7
CDR3aa: ASSFVGRSYEQY

len: 14
d_gene: TRBD2
v_gene: TRBV2
j_gene: TRBJ2-3
CDR3aa: ASKRTSGVITDTQY

len: 13
d_gene: TRBD2
v_gene: TRBV5-1
j_gene: TRBJ2-3
CDR3aa: ASSLGSGGVDTQY

len: 16
d_gene: TRBD2
v_gene: TRBV9
j_gene: TRBJ2-2
CDR3aa: ASSVGGRDFANTGELF

len: 11
d_gene: NA
v_gene: TRBV4-1
j_gene: TRBJ2-1
CDR3aa: ASSRNTYNEQF

len: 12
d_gene: NA
v_gene: TRBV2
j_gene: TRBJ1-5
CDR3aa: ASSDNGFNQPQH

len: 14
d_gene: TRBD2
v_gene: TRBV7-2
j_gene: TRBJ2-1
CDR3aa: ASSLSGLAGYNEQF

len: 11
d_gene: NA
v_gene: TRBV28
j_gene: TRBJ1-2
CDR3aa: ASTLANSYGYT

len: 13
d_gene: TRBD1
v_gene: TRBV7-3
j_gene: TRBJ1-2
CDR3aa: ASSSDGTVGAGYT

len: 11
d_gene: TRBD1
v_gene: TRBV7-2
j_gene: TRBJ2-3
CDR3aa: ASGGQGKDTQY

len: 14
d_gene: NA
v_gene: TRBV5-4
j_gene: TRBJ2-1
CDR3aa: ASSFTLRQADNEQF

len: 11
d_gene: NA
v_gene: TRBV19
j_gene: TRBJ2-5
CDR3aa: ASSKGIQETQY

len: 16
d_gene: TRBD1
v_gene: TRBV27
j_gene: TRBJ2-1
CDR3aa: ASSLYSPIGQGGNEQF

len: 15
d_gene: TRBD2
v_gene: TRBV29-1
j_gene: TRBJ2-3
CDR3aa: SASPGLVGSGRDTQY

len: 15
d_gene: NA
v_gene: TRBV4-1
j_gene: TRBJ2-1
CDR3aa: ASSQDADAPSYNEQF

len: 12
d_gene: NA
v_gene: TRBV28
j_gene: TRBJ1-1
CDR3aa: ASSPGWQNTEAF

len: 11
d_gene: TRBD1
v_gene: TRBV4-1
j_gene: TRBJ1-2
CDR3aa: ASSQEQGNGYT

len: 13
d_gene: NA
v_gene: TRBV11-1
j_gene: TRBJ2-3
CDR3aa: ASSLAGDHTDTQY

len: 12
d_gene: NA
v_gene: TRBV30
j_gene: TRBJ2-3
CDR3aa: AWSVIGPLDTQY

len: 13
d_gene: TRBD2
v_gene: TRBV18
j_gene: TRBJ2-3
CDR3aa: ASSPPAGGYDTQY

len: 12
d_gene: NA
v_gene: TRBV28
j_gene: TRBJ2-7
CDR3aa: ASSAPLGAREQY

len: 13
d_gene: NA
v_gene: TRBV7-9
j_gene: TRBJ2-7
CDR3aa: ASSQNKGFTYEQY

len: 12
d_gene: TRBD1
v_gene: TRBV5-1
j_gene: TRBJ2-3
CDR3aa: ASSSQGSTDTQY

len: 13
d_gene: TRBD2
v_gene: TRBV2
j_gene: TRBJ2-7
CDR3aa: ASSVGSSGTYEQY

len: 13
d_gene: NA
v_gene: TRBV2
j_gene: TRBJ1-5
CDR3aa: ASSEGGNSNQPQH

len: 13
d_gene: TRBD1
v_gene: TRBV7-9
j_gene: TRBJ2-1
CDR3aa: ASSPRRTGIGEQF

len: 20
d_gene: NA
v_gene: TRBV5-1
j_gene: TRBJ2-7
CDR3aa: ASSLSAGWAYGGRPKLYEQY

len: 11
d_gene: NA
v_gene: TRBV7-2
j_gene: TRBJ1-5
CDR3aa: ASSLQEDQPQH

len: 14
d_gene: TRBD2
v_gene: TRBV9
j_gene: TRBJ2-3
CDR3aa: ASSAVHGRSTDTQY

len: 15
d_gene: TRBD1
v_gene: TRBV5-8
j_gene: TRBJ2-6
CDR3aa: ASSAWGQGGGANVLT

len: 8
d_gene: NA
v_gene: TRBV7-7
j_gene: TRBJ2-7
CDR3aa: ASCRTIRD

len: 13
d_gene: NA
v_gene: TRBV7-8
j_gene: TRBJ2-7
CDR3aa: ASSLGAGSGYEQY

len: 11
d_gene: NA
v_gene: TRBV7-2
j_gene: TRBJ1-1
CDR3aa: ASSLVGFSEAF

len: 13
d_gene: TRBD1
v_gene: TRBV7-9
j_gene: TRBJ2-3
CDR3aa: ASSETGTGRNTQY

len: 12
d_gene: NA
v_gene: TRBV7-8
j_gene: TRBJ1-5
CDR3aa: ASSLTGGNQPQH

len: 11
d_gene: NA
v_gene: TRBV28
j_gene: TRBJ2-3
CDR3aa: ASGGGSLYTQY

len: 12
d_gene: TRBD2
v_gene: TRBV14
j_gene: TRBJ2-7
CDR3aa: ASSMGGSSYEQY

len: 19
d_gene: TRBD2
v_gene: TRBV5-1
j_gene: TRBJ2-5
CDR3aa: ASSLGLTPGLAERRGETQY

len: 12
d_gene: NA
v_gene: TRBV7-9
j_gene: TRBJ1-2
CDR3aa: ASSLTMVNYGYT

len: 14
d_gene: NA
v_gene: TRBV27
j_gene: TRBJ2-2
CDR3aa: ASSLFSGGGTGELF

len: 13
d_gene: NA
v_gene: TRBV2
j_gene: TRBJ2-1
CDR3aa: ASSQVGPSYNEQF

len: 15
d_gene: TRBD2
v_gene: TRBV14
j_gene: TRBJ2-1
CDR3aa: ASSQGVWSGRPNEQF

len: 13
d_gene: TRBD2
v_gene: TRBV5-5
j_gene: TRBJ2-7
CDR3aa: ASSLIAGGASEQY

len: 12
d_gene: NA
v_gene: TRBV28
j_gene: TRBJ1-2
CDR3aa: ASYLSTANYGYT

len: 12
d_gene: NA
v_gene: TRBV6-1
j_gene: TRBJ1-4
CDR3aa: ASSGAGTNEKLF

len: 12
d_gene: NA
v_gene: TRBV5-4
j_gene: TRBJ2-3
CDR3aa: ASSLGSDPDTQY

len: 12
d_gene: TRBD1
v_gene: TRBV29-1
j_gene: TRBJ2-7
CDR3aa: SGGTGGVPYEQY

len: 13
d_gene: NA
v_gene: TRBV7-9
j_gene: TRBJ1-2
CDR3aa: ASSLGQGANYGYT

len: 13
d_gene: NA
v_gene: TRBV5-1
j_gene: TRBJ2-3
CDR3aa: ASSLGGDASDTQY

len: 13
d_gene: TRBD1
v_gene: TRBV5-1
j_gene: TRBJ1-3
CDR3aa: ASSLDRGSGNTIY

len: 9
d_gene: NA
v_gene: TRBV2
j_gene: TRBJ1-3
CDR3aa: ASSERNTIY

len: 13
d_gene: NA
v_gene: TRBV5-1
j_gene: TRBJ1-4
CDR3aa: ASSLGAGYNEKLF

len: 11
d_gene: NA
v_gene: TRBV28
j_gene: TRBJ2-1
CDR3aa: ASRQSSYNEQF

len: 12
d_gene: NA
v_gene: TRBV18
j_gene: TRBJ1-1
CDR3aa: ASSPRDPTAEAF

len: 13
d_gene: TRBD2
v_gene: TRBV10-2
j_gene: TRBJ2-6
CDR3aa: ASLVAGPGANVLT

len: 12
d_gene: NA
v_gene: TRBV7-6
j_gene: TRBJ2-5
CDR3aa: ASSLGLGQETQY